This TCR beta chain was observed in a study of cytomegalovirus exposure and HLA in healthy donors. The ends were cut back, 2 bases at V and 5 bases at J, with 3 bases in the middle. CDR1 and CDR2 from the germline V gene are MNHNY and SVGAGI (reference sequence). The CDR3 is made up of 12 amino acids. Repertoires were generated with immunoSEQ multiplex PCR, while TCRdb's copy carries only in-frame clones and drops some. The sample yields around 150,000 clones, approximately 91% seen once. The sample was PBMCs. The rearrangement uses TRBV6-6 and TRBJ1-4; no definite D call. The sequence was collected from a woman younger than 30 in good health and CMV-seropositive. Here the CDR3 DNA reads TGTGCCAGCAGTTACAGCAATGAAAAACTGTTTTTT. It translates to CASSYSNEKLFF.